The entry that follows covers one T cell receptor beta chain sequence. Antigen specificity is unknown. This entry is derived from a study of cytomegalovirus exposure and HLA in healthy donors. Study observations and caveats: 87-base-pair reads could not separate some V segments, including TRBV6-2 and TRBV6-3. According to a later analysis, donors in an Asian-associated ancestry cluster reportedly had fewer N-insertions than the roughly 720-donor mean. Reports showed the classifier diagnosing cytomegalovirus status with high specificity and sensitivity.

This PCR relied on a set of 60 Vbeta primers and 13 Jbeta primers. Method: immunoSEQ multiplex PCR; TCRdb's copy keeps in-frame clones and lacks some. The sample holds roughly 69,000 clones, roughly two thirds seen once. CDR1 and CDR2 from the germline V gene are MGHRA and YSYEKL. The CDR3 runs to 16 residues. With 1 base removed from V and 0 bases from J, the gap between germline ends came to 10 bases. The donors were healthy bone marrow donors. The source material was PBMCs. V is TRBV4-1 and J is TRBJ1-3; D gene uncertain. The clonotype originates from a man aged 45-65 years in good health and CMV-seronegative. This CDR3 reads CASSQGFSSSGNTIYF. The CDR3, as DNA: TGCGCCAGCAGCCAAGGGTTCTCGAGCTCTGGAAACACCATATATTTT.